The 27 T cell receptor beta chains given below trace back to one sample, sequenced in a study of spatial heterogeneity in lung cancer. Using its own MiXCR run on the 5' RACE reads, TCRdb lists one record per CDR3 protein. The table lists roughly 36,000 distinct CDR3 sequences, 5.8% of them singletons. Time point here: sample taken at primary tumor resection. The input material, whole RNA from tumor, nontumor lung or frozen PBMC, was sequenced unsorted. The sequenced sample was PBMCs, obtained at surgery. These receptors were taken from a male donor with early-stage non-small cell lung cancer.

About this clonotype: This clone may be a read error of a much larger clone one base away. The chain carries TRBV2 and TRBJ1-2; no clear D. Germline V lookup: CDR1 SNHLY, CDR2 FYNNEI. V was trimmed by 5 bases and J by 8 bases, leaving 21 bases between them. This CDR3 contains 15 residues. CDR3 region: CASSPTPERGHGYTF. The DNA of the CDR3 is TGTGCCAGCAGTCCCACCCCAGAGAGAGGGCACGGCTACACCTTC.

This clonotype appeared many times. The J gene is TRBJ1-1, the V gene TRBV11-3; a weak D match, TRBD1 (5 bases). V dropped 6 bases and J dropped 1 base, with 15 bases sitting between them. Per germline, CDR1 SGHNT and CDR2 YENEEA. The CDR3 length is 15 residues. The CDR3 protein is CASRLSQGENTEAFF. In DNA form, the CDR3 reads TGTGCCAGCAGGTTAAGTCAGGGTGAGAACACTGAAGCTTTCTTT.

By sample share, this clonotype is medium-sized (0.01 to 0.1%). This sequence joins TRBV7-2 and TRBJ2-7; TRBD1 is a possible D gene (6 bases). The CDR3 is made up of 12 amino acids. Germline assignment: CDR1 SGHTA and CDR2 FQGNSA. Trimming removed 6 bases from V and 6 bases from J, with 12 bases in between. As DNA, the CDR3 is TGTGCCAGCAGGTACAGGGTGGCCGAGCAGTACTTC. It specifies CASRYRVAEQYF.

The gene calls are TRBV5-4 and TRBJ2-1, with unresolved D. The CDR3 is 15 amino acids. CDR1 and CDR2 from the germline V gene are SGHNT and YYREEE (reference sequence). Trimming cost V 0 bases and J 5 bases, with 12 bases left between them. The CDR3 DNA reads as TGTGCCAGCAGCTTGGGCGCCTCCACGGACAATGAGCAGTTCTTC. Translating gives CASSLGASTDNEQFF.

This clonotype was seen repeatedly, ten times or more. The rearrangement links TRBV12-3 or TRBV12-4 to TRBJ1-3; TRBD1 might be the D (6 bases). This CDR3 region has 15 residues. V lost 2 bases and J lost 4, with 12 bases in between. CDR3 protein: CASSLRGGAGNTIYF. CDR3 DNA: TGTGCCAGCAGTTTACGCGGGGGCGCCGGAAACACCATATATTTT.

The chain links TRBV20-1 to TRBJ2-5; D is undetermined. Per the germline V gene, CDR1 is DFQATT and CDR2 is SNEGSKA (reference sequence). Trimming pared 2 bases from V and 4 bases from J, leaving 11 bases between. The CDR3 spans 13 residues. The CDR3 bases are TGCAGTGCTAGATCGCCGGTCGGAGAGACCCAGTACTTC. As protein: CSARSPVGETQYF.

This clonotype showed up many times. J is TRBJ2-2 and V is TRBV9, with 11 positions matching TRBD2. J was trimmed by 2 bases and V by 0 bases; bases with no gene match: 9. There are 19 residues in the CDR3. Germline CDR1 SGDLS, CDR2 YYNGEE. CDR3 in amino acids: CASSVDLLAGGLNTGELFF. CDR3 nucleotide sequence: TGTGCCAGCAGCGTAGATCTCCTAGCGGGGGGCCTAAACACCGGGGAGCTGTTTTTT.

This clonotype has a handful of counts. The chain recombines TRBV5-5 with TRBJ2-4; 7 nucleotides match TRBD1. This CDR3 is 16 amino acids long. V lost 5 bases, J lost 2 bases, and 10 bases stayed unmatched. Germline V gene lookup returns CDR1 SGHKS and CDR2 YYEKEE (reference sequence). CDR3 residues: CASSKLSTGSKNIQYF. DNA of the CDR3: TGTGCCAGCAGTAAGTTGTCGACAGGGTCCAAAAACATTCAGTACTTC. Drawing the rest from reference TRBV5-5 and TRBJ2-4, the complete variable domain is DAGVTQSPTHLIKTRGQQVTLRCSPISGHKSVSWYQQVLGQGPQFIFQYYEKEERGRGNFPDRFSARQFPNYSSELNVNALLLGDSALYLCASSKLSTGSKNIQYFGAGTRLSVL.

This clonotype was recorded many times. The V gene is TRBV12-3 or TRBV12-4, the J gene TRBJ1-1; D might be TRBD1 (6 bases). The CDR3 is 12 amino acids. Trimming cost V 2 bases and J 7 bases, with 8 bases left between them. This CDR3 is CASSLKGHEAFF. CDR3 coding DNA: TGTGCCAGCAGTTTAAAGGGACATGAAGCTTTCTTT.

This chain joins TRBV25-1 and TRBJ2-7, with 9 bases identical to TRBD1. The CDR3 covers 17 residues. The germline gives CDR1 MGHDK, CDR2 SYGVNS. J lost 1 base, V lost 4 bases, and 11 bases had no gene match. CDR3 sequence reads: CASSGPTRDRASYEQYF. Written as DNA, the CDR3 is TGTGCCAGCAGTGGACCCACCCGGGACAGGGCTTCCTACGAGCAGTACTTC.

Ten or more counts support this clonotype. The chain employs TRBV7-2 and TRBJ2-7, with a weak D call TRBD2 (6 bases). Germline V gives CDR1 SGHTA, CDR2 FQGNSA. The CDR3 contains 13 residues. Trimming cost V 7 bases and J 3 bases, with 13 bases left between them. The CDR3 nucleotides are TGTGCCAGCACCCCCGGGACTTACTACGAGCAGTACTTC. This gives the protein CASTPGTYYEQYF.

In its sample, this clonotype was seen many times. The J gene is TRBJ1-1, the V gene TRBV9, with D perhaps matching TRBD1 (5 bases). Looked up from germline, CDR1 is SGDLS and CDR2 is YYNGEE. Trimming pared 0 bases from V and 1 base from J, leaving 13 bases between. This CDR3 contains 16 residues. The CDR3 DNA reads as TGTGCCAGCAGCGTAGATAGGGGAGGGCGGAACACTGAAGCTTTCTTT. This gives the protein CASSVDRGGRNTEAFF.

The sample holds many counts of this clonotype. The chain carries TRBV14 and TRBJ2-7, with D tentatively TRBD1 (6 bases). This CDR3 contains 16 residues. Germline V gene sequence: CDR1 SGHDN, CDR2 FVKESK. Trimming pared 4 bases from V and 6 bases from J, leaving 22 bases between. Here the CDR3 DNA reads TGTGCCAGCAGCCTTTGGACAGACCGACGAATTGTCGAGCAGTACTTC. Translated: CASSLWTDRRIVEQYF.

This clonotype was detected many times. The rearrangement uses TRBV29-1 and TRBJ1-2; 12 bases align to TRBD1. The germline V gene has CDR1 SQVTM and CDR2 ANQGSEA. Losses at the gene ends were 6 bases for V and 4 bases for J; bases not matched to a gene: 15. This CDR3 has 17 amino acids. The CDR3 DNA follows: TGCAGCGTCCGAGAAGGGACAGGGGGCGAAGGAGGCTATGGCTACACCTTC. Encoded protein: CSVREGTGGEGGYGYTF.

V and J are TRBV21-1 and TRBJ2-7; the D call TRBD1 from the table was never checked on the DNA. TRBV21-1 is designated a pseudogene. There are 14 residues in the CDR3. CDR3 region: CASSFRDRAYEQYF. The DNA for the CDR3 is TGTGCCAGCAGCTTCCGGGACAGAGCCTACGAGCAGTACTTC.

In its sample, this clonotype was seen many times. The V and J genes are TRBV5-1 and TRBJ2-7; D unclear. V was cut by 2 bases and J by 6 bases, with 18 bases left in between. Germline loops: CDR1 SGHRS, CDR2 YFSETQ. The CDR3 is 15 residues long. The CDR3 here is CASSLKDPRSGEQYF. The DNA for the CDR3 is TGCGCCAGCAGCTTAAAGGACCCCCGCTCTGGCGAGCAGTACTTC.

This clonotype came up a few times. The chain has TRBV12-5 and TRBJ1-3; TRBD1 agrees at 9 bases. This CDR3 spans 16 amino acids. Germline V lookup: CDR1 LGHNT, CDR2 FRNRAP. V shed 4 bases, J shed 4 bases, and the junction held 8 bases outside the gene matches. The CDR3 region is CASGSGQGQTGNTIYF. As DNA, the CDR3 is TGTGCTAGTGGTTCTGGACAGGGGCAAACGGGAAACACCATATATTTT. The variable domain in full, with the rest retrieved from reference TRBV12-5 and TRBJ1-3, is DARVTQTPRHKVTEMGQEVTMRCQPILGHNTVFWYRQTMMQGLELLAYFRNRAPLDDSGMPKDRFSAEMPDATLATLKIQPSEPRDSAVYFCASGSGQGQTGNTIYFGEGSWLTVV.

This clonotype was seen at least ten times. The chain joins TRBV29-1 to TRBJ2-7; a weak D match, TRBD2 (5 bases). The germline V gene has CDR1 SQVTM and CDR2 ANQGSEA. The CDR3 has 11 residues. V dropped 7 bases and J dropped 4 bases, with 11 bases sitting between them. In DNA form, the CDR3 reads TGCAGCGCCGGACTCAAGTACGAGCAGTACTTC. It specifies CSAGLKYEQYF.

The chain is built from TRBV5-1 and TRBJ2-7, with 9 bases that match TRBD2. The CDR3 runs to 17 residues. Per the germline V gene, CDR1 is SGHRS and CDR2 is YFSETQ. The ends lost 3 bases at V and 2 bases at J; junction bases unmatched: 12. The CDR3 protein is CASSSGLIAGAAYEQYF. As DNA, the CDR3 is TGCGCCAGCAGCTCGGGACTGATAGCGGGGGCGGCCTACGAGCAGTACTTC.

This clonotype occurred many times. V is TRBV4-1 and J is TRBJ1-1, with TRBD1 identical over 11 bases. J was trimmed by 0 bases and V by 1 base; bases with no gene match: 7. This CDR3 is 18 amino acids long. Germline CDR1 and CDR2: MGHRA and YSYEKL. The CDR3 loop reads CASSQGTGGIRVNTEAFF. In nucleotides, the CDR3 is TGCGCCAGCAGCCAAGGGACAGGGGGCATTCGGGTGAACACTGAAGCTTTCTTT.

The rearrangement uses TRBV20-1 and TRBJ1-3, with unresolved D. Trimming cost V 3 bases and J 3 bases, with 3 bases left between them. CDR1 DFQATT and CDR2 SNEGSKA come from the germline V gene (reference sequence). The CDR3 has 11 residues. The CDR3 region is CSASFGNTIYF. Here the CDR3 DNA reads TGCAGTGCTAGTTTTGGAAACACCATATATTTT.

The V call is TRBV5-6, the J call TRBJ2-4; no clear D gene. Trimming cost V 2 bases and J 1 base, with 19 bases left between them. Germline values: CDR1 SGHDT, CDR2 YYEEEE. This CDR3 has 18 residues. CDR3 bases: TGTGCCAGCAGCTTCCGAATCACGCACCCGTGGGCCAAAAACATTCAGTACTTC. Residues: CASSFRITHPWAKNIQYF.

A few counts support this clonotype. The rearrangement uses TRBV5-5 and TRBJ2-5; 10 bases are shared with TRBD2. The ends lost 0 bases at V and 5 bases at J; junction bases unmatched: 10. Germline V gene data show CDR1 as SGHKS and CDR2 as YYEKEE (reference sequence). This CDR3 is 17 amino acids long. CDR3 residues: CASSLGALAGEAETQYF. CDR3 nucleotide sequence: TGTGCCAGCAGCTTGGGAGCCCTAGCGGGGGAGGCGGAGACCCAGTACTTC.

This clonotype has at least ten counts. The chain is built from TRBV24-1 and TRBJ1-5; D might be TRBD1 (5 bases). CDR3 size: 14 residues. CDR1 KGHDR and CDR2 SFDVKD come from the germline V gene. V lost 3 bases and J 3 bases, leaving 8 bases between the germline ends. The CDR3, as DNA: TGTGCCACCAGTGATCGACAGATCAATCAGCCCCAGCATTTT. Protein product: CATSDRQINQPQHF.

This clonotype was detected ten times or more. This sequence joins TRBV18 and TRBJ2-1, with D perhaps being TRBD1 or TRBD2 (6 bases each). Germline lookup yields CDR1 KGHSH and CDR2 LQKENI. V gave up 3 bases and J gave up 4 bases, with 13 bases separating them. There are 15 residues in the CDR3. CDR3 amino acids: CASSPLEGGYNEQFF. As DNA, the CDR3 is TGTGCCAGCTCACCCCTAGAGGGGGGTTACAATGAGCAGTTCTTC.

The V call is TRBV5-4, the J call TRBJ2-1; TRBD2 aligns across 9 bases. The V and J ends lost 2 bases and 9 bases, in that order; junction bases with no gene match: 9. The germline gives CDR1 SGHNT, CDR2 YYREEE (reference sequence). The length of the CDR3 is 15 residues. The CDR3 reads CASSFIRLAEGEQFF. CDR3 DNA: TGTGCCAGCAGCTTCATAAGACTAGCGGAGGGTGAGCAGTTCTTC.

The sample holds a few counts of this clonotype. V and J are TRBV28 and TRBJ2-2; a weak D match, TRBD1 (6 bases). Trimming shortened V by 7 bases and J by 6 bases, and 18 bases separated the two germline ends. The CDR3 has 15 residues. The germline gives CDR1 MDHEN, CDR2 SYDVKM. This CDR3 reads CASKTKRQAAGELFF. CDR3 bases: TGTGCCAGCAAGACTAAACGACAGGCCGCCGGGGAGCTGTTTTTT.